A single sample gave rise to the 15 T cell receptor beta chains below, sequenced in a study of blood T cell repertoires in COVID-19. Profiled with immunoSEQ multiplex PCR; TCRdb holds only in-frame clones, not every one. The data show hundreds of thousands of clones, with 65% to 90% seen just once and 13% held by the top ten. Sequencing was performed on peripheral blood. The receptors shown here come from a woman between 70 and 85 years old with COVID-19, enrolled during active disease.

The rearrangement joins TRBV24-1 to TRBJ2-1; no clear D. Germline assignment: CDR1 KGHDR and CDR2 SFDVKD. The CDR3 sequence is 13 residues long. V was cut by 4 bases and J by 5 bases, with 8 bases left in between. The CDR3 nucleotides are TGTGCCACCAGTGAATGGCAAGACAATGAGCAGTTCTTC. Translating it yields CATSEWQDNEQFF.

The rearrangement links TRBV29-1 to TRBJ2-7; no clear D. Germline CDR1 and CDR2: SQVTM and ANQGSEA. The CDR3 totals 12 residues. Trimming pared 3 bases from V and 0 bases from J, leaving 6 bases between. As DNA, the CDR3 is TGCAGCGTTGAGGGCAGCTCCTACGAGCAGTACTTC. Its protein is CSVEGSSYEQYF.

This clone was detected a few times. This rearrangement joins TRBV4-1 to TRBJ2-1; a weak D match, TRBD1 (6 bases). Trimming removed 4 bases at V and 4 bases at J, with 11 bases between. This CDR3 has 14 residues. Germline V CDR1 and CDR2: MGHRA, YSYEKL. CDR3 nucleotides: TGCGCCAGCAGCCGGGGGCAGGGGTACAATGAGCAGTTCTTC. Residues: CASSRGQGYNEQFF.

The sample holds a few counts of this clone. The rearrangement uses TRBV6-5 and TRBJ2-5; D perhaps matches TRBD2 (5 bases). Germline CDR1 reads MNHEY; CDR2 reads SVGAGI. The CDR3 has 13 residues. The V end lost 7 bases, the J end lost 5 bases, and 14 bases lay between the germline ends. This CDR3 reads CASKQPGGETQYF. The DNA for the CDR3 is TGTGCCAGCAAGCAACCCGGCGGGGAGACCCAGTACTTC.

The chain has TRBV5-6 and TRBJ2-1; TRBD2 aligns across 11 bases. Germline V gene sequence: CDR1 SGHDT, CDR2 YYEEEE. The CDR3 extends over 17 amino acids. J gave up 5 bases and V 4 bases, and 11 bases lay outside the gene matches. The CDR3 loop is CASSPAGLAGLNNEQFF. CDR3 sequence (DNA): TGTGCCAGCAGCCCGGCTGGACTAGCGGGTCTTAACAATGAGCAGTTCTTC.

The CDR3 DNA is TGTGCCAGCAGCCACTACAGAAGGGGGAACACTGAAGCTTTCTTT. Translation: CASSHYRRGNTEAFF. The chain couples TRBV3-1 (or the pseudogene TRBV3-2) to TRBJ1-1, with D perhaps matching TRBD1 (5 bases). With 3 bases removed from V and 1 base from J, the gap between germline ends came to 12 bases. The CDR3 consists of 15 residues. CDR1 is LGHDT, CDR2 YNNKEL, per germline (reference sequence).

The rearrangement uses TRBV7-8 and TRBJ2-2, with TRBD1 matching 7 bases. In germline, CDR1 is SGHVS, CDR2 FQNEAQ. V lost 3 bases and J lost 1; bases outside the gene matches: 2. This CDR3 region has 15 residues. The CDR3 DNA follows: TGTGCCAGCAGCTTGGGGACAGTGAACACCGGGGAGCTGTTTTTT. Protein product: CASSLGTVNTGELFF.

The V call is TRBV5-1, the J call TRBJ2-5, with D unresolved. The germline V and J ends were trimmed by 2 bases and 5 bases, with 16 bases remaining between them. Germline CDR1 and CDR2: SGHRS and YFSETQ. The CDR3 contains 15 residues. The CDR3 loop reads CASSFDTPRQETQYF. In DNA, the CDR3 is TGCGCCAGCAGCTTCGATACACCACGCCAGGAGACCCAGTACTTC. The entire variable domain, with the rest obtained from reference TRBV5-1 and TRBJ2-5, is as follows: KAGVTQTPRYLIKTRGQQVTLSCSPISGHRSVSWYQQTPGQGLQFLFEYFSETQRNKGNFPGRFSGRQFSNSRSEMNVSTLELGDSALYLCASSFDTPRQETQYFGPGTRLLVL.

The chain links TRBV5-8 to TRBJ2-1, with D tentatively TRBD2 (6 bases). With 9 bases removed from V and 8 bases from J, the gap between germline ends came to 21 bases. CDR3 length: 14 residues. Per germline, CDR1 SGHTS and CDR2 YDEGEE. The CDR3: CATQWSAGGYEQFF. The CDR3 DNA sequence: TGTGCCACACAATGGAGTGCCGGGGGTTATGAGCAGTTCTTC. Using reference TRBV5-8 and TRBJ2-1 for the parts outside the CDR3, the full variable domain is EAGVTQSPTHLIKTRGQQATLRCSPISGHTSVYWYQQALGLGLQFLLWYDEGEERNRGNFPPRFSGRQFPNYSSELNVNALELEDSALYLCATQWSAGGYEQFFGPGTRLTVL.

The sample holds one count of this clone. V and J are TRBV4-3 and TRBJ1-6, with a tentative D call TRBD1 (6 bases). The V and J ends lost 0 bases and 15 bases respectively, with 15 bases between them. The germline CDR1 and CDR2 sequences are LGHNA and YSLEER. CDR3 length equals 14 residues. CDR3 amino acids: CASSQDAGEGVLHF. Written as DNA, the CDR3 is TGCGCCAGCAGCCAAGATGCAGGAGAGGGGGTCCTCCACTTT.

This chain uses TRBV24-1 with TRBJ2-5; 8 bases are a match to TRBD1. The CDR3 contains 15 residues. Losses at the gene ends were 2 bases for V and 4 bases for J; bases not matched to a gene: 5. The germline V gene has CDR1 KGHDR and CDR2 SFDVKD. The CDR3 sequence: CATSDSRTGRETQYF. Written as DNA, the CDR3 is TGTGCCACCAGTGATTCTAGGACAGGGAGAGAGACCCAGTACTTC.

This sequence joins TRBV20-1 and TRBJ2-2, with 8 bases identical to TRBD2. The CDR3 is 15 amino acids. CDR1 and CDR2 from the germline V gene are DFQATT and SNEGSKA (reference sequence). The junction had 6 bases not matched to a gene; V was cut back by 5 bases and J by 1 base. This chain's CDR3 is CSARAAGENTGELFF. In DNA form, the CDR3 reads TGCAGTGCTCGTGCAGCGGGGGAGAACACCGGGGAGCTGTTTTTT.

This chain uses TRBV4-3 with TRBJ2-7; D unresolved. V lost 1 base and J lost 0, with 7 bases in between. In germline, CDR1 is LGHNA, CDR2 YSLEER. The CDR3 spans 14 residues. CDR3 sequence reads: CASSQVRVSYEQYF. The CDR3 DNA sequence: TGCGCCAGCAGCCAAGTTCGGGTCTCCTACGAGCAGTACTTC.

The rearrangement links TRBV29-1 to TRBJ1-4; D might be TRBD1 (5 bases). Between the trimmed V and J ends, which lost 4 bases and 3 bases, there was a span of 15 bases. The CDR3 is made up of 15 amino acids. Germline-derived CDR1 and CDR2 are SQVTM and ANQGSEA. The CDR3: CSVGPGRGPNEKLFF. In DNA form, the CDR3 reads TGCAGCGTTGGCCCGGGGCGGGGTCCTAATGAAAAACTGTTTTTT.

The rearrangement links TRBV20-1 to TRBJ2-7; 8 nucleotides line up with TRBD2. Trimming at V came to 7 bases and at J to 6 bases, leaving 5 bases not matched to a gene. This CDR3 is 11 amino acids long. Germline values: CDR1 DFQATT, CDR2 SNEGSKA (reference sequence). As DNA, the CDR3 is TGCAGTGGTGCGGGGGGAGTCGAGCAGTACTTC. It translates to CSGAGGVEQYF.